The 4 T cell receptor beta chains below were found in one sample sequenced in a study of long-term antiretroviral therapy in people with HIV (dated by TCRdb to between 2021 and 2022). The immunoSEQ hsTCRB v3.0 assay was used at survey level resolution to sequence the TRB variable region. TCRdb obtained this table from immuneACCESS and retained in-frame rearrangements with V and J assigned. These tables miss some clones; where compared with another copy, unresolved V genes account for less than half of the shortfall, and the remainder is unexplained. The sample has roughly 18,000 clones on record, 80% to 90% of them singletons. The ten largest clones represent about 8.3% of the sample. The sample here was unsorted PBMCs, taken 4.2 years after starting antiretroviral therapy. The receptors derive from a man aged 50 or older with HIV.

The chain joins TRBV7-8 to TRBJ1-5; the D is unclear. Per the germline V gene, CDR1 is SGHVS and CDR2 is FQNEAQ. The V end was cut by 4 bases, the J end by 0 bases, with 13 bases between. This CDR3 is 16 amino acids long. CDR3 loop: CASSSDLRGSNQPQHF. CDR3 coding DNA: TGTGCCAGCAGCTCCGATCTTCGGGGTAGCAATCAGCCCCAGCATTTT.

The chain couples TRBV23-1 to TRBJ1-5; D is undetermined. Being an ORF, TRBV23-1 has a function that is uncertain. The CDR3 has 15 residues. V was trimmed by 0 bases and J by 6 bases, leaving 12 bases between them. For the CDR3, the DNA is TGCGCCAGCAGTCAATCGAAGGCCCCGGGTCAGCCCCAGCATTTT. Amino acid sequence: CASSQSKAPGQPQHF.

The rearrangement joins TRBV4-1 to TRBJ1-3; D call uncertain. CDR3 size: 18 residues. Germline V gene sequence: CDR1 MGHRA, CDR2 YSYEKL. V lost 0 bases to trimming and J lost 0 bases, with 15 bases between them. Here the CDR3 DNA reads TGCGCCAGCAGCCAAGATTTTGGCGCCGATACCTCTGGAAACACCATATATTTT. Residues: CASSQDFGADTSGNTIYF.

This clone was seen a handful of times. This chain links TRBV4-3 with TRBJ2-7; no clear D gene. This CDR3 is 15 amino acids long. In germline, CDR1 is LGHNA, CDR2 YSLEER. The V gene lost 0 bases and the J gene lost 0 bases, with 9 bases spanning the gap. CDR3 nucleotide sequence: TGCGCCAGCAGCCAAGATAGGCAAAACTCCTACGAGCAGTACTTC. Translated, it gives CASSQDRQNSYEQYF.